Described below is a single TCR beta chain sequence and its context. Profiles of TCR beta VDJ and CDR3 were generated from a genomic DNA template. TCRdb fed the reads into MiXCR, producing one record per CDR3 protein. This table holds fewer than 250,000 distinct CDR3 sequences, 50% to 55% found once. This sample stems from a study of CD8+CD57+ T cells in acquired aplastic anemia. In germline, CDR1 is LNHDA, CDR2 SQIVND (reference sequence). There are 15 residues in the CDR3. The V end was cut by 1 base, the J end by 6 bases, with 12 bases between. J is TRBJ1-4 and V is TRBV19; D gene unclear. Specimen: sorted CD4+, CD8+, or CD8+CD57+ T cells (not recorded which) from PBMCs. The TCR originated in a human donor in good health, serving as a control. CDR3 residues: CASSIVAIQYEKLFF. CDR3 DNA: TGTGCCAGTAGTATAGTGGCGATACAATATGAAAAACTGTTTTTT.